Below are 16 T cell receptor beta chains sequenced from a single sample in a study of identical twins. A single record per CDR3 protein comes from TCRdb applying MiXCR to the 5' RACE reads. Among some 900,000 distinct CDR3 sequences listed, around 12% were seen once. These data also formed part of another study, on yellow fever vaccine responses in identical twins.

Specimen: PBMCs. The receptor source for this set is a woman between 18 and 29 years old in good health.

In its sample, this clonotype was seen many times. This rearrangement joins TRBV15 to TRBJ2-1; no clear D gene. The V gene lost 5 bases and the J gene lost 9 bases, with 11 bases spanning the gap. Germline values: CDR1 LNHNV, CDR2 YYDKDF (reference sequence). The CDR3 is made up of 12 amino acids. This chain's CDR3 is CATSGHLLEQFF. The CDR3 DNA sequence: TGTGCCACCAGCGGCCACCTGCTTGAGCAGTTCTTC.

CDR3 bases: TGCGCCAGCAGACCAGAAGGGACCAAAAACATTCAGTACTTC. Protein sequence: CASRPEGTKNIQYF. The chain couples TRBV10-2 to TRBJ2-4, with unresolved D. Trimming shortened V by 6 bases and J by 2 bases, and 11 bases separated the two germline ends. This CDR3 has 14 amino acids. CDR1 and CDR2 (germline): WSHSY, SAAADI.

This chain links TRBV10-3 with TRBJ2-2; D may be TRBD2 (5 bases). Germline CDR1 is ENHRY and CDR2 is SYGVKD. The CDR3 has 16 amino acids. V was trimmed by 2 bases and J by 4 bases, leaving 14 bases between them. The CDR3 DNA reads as TGTGCCATCAGTGAGAATGGACTTGGGAGCACCGGGGAGCTGTTTTTT. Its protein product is CAISENGLGSTGELFF.

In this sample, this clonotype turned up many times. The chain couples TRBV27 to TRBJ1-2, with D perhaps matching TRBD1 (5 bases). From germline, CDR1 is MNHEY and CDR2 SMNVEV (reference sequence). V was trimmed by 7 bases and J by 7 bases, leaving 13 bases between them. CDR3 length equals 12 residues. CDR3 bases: TGTGCCAGCATGAGCGGGGCAAGTGGCTACACCTTC. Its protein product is CASMSGASGYTF.

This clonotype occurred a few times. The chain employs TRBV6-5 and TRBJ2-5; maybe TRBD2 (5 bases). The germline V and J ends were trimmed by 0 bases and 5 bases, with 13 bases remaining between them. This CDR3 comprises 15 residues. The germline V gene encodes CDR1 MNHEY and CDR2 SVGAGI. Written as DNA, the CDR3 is TGTGCCAGCAGTTACTCGAGTGCCGGGGAGGAGACCCAGTACTTC. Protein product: CASSYSSAGEETQYF.

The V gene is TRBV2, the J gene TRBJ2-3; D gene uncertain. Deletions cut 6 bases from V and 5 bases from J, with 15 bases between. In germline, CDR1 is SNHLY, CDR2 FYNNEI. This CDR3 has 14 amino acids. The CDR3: CASRAGVEIDTQYF. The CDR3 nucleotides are TGTGCCAGCAGAGCCGGAGTAGAAATAGATACGCAGTATTTT. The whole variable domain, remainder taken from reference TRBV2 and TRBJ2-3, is EPEVTQTPSHQVTQMGQEVILRCVPISNHLYFYWYRQILGQKVEFLVSFYNNEISEKSEIFDDQFSVERPDGSNFTLKIRSTKLEDSAMYFCASRAGVEIDTQYFGPGTRLTVL.

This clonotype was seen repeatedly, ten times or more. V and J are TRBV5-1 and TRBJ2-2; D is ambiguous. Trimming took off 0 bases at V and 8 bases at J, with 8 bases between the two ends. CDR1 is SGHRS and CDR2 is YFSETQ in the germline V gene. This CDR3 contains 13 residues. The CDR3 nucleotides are TGCGCCAGCAGCTTGGATGCGGCGGGGGAGCTGTTTTTT. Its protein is CASSLDAAGELFF.

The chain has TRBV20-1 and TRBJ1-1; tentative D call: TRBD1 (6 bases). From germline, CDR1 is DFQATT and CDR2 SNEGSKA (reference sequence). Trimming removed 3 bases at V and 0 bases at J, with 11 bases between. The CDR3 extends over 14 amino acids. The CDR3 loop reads CSARLGGLNTEAFF. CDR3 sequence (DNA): TGCAGTGCTAGGTTGGGGGGCCTGAACACTGAAGCTTTCTTT.

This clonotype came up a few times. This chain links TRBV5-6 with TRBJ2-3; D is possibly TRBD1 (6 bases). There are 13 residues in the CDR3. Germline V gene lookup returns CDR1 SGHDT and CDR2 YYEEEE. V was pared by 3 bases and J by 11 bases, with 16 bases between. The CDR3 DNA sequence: TGTGCCAGCAGCTCCCGTCAGGGGATAGGGCAGTATTTT. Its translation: CASSSRQGIGQYF. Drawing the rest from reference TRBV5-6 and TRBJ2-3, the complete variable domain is DAGVTQSPTHLIKTRGQQVTLRCSPKSGHDTVSWYQQALGQGPQFIFQYYEEEERQRGNFPDRFSGHQFPNYSSELNVNALLLGDSALYLCASSSRQGIGQYFGPGTRLTVL.

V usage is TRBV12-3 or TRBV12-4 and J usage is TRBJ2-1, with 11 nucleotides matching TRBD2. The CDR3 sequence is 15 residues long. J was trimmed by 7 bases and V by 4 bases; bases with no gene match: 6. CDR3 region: CASSSLLAGVNEQFF. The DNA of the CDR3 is TGTGCCAGCAGTTCCTTACTAGCGGGGGTAAATGAGCAGTTCTTC.

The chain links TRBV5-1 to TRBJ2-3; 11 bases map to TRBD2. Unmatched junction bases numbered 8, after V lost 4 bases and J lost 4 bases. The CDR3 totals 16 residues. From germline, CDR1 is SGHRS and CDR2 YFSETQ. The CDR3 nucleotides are TGCGCCAGCAGCCCGCTCGATAGCGGGAGGGCAGATACGCAGTATTTT. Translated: CASSPLDSGRADTQYF.

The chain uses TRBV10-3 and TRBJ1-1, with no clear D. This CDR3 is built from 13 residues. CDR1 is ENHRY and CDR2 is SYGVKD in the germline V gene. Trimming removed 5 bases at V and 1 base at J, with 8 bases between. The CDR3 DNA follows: TGTGCCATCAGTAAGGCCACGAACACTGAAGCTTTCTTT. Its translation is CAISKATNTEAFF.

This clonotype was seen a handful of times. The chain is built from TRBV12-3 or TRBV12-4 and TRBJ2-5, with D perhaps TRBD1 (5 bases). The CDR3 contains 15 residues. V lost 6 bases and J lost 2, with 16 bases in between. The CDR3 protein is CASSPGPSGQETQYF. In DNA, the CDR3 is TGTGCCAGCAGCCCAGGGCCTTCTGGGCAAGAGACCCAGTACTTC.

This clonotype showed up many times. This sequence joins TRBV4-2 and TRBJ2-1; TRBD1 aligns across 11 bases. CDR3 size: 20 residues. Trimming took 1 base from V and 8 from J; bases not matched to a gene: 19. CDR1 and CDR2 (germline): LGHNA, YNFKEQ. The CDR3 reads CASSQGVGQGAVTPIDEQFF. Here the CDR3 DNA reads TGTGCCAGCAGCCAAGGTGTCGGACAGGGGGCCGTTACCCCAATTGATGAGCAGTTCTTC.

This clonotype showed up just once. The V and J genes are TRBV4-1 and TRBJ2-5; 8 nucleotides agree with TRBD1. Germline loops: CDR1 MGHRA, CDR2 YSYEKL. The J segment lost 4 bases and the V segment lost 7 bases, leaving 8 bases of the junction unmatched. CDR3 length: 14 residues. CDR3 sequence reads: CASKTGTGVETQYF. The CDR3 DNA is TGCGCCAGCAAGACCGGGACAGGAGTAGAGACCCAGTACTTC.

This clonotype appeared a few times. The CDR3 sequence: CASSSGAVANYGYTF. The CDR3 coding sequence is TGTGCCAGCAGTTCTGGGGCGGTAGCTAACTATGGCTACACCTTC. The rearrangement links TRBV6-5 to TRBJ1-2; maybe TRBD1 (5 bases). CDR1 and CDR2 (germline): MNHEY, SVGAGI. The CDR3 has 15 residues. Trimming removed 4 bases at V and 0 bases at J, with 12 bases between.